This T cell receptor (beta chain) originates from a study of cytomegalovirus exposure and HLA in healthy donors. With regard to this clone: Its matching antigen is unknown.

The CDR3 is 17 residues long. Trimming removed 1 base at V and 0 bases at J, with 12 bases between. CDR1 is MDHEN, CDR2 SYDVKM, per germline. Broader study findings: There were a few CMV-associated chains whose specificity for CMV antigens was confirmed in vitro. Cytomegalovirus-associated TCR beta chains were listed, numbering around 150. Several of the most significant clusters appeared linked to common viral pathogens, based on a later analysis. According to an earlier analysis, most TCR beta V segments yielded productive rearrangements about 90% or about 30% of the time.

PCR involved 60 Vbeta and 13 Jbeta primers. The method was immunoSEQ multiplex PCR; TCRdb's version includes in-frame clones alone and lacks a portion of them. The sample gives about 140,000 clones, about 80% of which show up once; under 2% is in the top ten. Sequencing input: PBMCs. The chain uses TRBV28 and TRBJ2-2; TRBD2 is a possible D gene (5 bases). The TCR was taken from a woman in her 40s in good health and CMV-seronegative. The CDR3 protein is CASSLSGAGANTGELFF. The CDR3 DNA is TGTGCCAGCAGTTTATCAGGTGCCGGGGCGAACACCGGGGAGCTGTTTTTT.